The clone carrying this T cell receptor (beta chain) showed up just a few times. Its antigen remains unidentified. The trim removed 1 base at V and 4 bases at J, leaving 13 bases unmatched. The CDR3 has 19 amino acids. Germline V gene sequence: CDR1 SGHTA, CDR2 FQGNSA. The PCR was carried out with 60 Vbeta primers and 13 Jbeta primers. This table comes from immunoSEQ multiplex PCR, and its TCRdb copy is limited to in-frame clones, with some not included. This sample has under 150,000 clones; approximately 10% occur once, and the top ten carry approximately 7.5%. The sample originates from a study of cytomegalovirus exposure and HLA in healthy donors. Findings and caveats of the study: The study listed about 150 cytomegalovirus-associated TCR beta chains. Previously analyzed data showed that most TCR beta V segments were productive at a frequency of about 87% or about 30%. Indistinguishability led to the exclusion of some V segments, TRBV6-2 and TRBV6-3 included. Follow-up analysis later connected one missense variant in DCLRE1C with trimming of TCR beta V- and J-genes.

The J gene is TRBJ2-5, the V gene TRBV7-2; TRBD2 matches at 12 bases. This clonotype originated in a woman in her forties in good health and CMV-seropositive. The material sequenced was PBMCs. CDR3 sequence (DNA): TGTGCCAGCAGCTTAGTGTATTGGCTAGCGGGGGGGCCCGGAGAGACCCAGTACTTC. It specifies CASSLVYWLAGGPGETQYF.